The 19 T cell receptor beta chains reported below all come from one sample, sequenced in a study of early T cells in non-severe SARS-CoV-2 infection. TCRdb redid the calling of the 5' RACE reads with MiXCR, one entry per CDR3 protein. The sample gives 68,000 or so distinct CDR3 sequences, 12% of which show up once; 1.5% to 2% is in the top ten. The specimen was whole blood. The receptors originated from an adult who was a healthcare worker with PCR-confirmed SARS-CoV-2 infection or an uninfected control (not recorded which).

The rearrangement uses TRBV9 and TRBJ2-3; no clear D. The germline V gene has CDR1 SGDLS and CDR2 YYNGEE. Trimming removed 0 bases at V and 2 bases at J, with 7 bases between. The CDR3 loop spans 14 amino acids. The CDR3 bases are TGTGCCAGCAGCGTAGAGGATGTCACAGATACGCAGTATTTT. Protein sequence: CASSVEDVTDTQYF.

The chain links TRBV11-2 to TRBJ1-1; no definite D call. Germline V lookup: CDR1 SGHAT, CDR2 FQNNGV. The CDR3 covers 13 residues. V lost 3 bases, J lost 11 bases, and 16 bases lay in between. In DNA form, the CDR3 reads TGTGCCAGCAGCTTGGTCCCTCTCGACGGGGCTTTCTTT. Protein sequence: CASSLVPLDGAFF. Filled out from reference TRBV11-2 and TRBJ1-1, the complete variable domain reads EAGVAQSPRYKIIEKRQSVAFWCNPISGHATLYWYQQILGQGPKLLIQFQNNGVVDDSQLPKDRFSAERLKGVDSTLKIQPAKLEDSAVYLCASSLVPLDGAFFGQGTRLTVV.

V gene TRBV5-1 combines with J gene TRBJ1-1; unclear D gene. Germline CDR1 SGHRS, CDR2 YFSETQ. V was trimmed by 7 bases and J by 4 bases, leaving 8 bases between them. The CDR3 length is 11 residues. The CDR3 DNA is TGCGCCAGCCGGGAGTCCACTGAAGCTTTCTTT. It encodes CASRESTEAFF.

V is TRBV29-1 and J is TRBJ2-1, with 7 bases that match TRBD1. With V trimmed by 6 bases and J by 3 bases, 11 bases remained unmatched. The CDR3 runs to 15 residues. CDR1 and CDR2 (germline): SQVTM, ANQGSEA. CDR3 nucleotide sequence: TGCAGCGTCCACATTCTGGGGACAGTCTACAATGAGCAGTTCTTC. Translated, it gives CSVHILGTVYNEQFF.

This clonotype was seen ten or more times. The rearrangement uses TRBV6-5 and TRBJ1-2; a weak D match, TRBD1 (5 bases). V was clipped by 7 bases and J by 7 bases, with 22 bases between them. The CDR3 covers 15 residues. Germline loops: CDR1 MNHEY, CDR2 SVGAGI. CDR3 loop: CASKPSRDPRFGYTF. Here the CDR3 DNA reads TGTGCCAGCAAACCCTCCCGGGACCCGAGGTTTGGCTACACCTTC.

This clonotype was seen more than once but under ten times. The chain employs TRBV5-1 and TRBJ1-1; tentatively, D is TRBD1 (6 bases). Germline assignment: CDR1 SGHRS and CDR2 YFSETQ. The CDR3 covers 17 residues. V was trimmed by 2 bases and J by 0 bases, leaving 17 bases between them. The CDR3 DNA reads as TGCGCCAGCAGCTTTGACAGGCACGGAGACTTGAACACTGAAGCTTTCTTT. This gives the protein CASSFDRHGDLNTEAFF. The full variable domain, rest sourced from reference TRBV5-1 and TRBJ1-1, is KAGVTQTPRYLIKTRGQQVTLSCSPISGHRSVSWYQQTPGQGLQFLFEYFSETQRNKGNFPGRFSGRQFSNSRSEMNVSTLELGDSALYLCASSFDRHGDLNTEAFFGQGTRLTVV.

The chain has TRBV7-6 and TRBJ2-7, with D possibly TRBD1 on 5 matching bases. The CDR3 totals 15 residues. The V end lost 1 base, the J end lost 3 bases, and 13 bases lay between the germline ends. CDR1 and CDR2 from the germline V gene are SGHVS and FNYEAQ. The CDR3 sequence is CASSLGQGPVYEQYF. The DNA of the CDR3 is TGTGCCAGCAGCTTAGGGCAGGGTCCCGTCTACGAGCAGTACTTC. The full variable domain, rest sourced from reference TRBV7-6 and TRBJ2-7, is GAGVSQSPRYKVTKRGQDVALRCDPISGHVSLYWYRQALGQGPEFLTYFNYEAQQDKSGLPNDRFSAERPEGSISTLTIQRTEQRDSAMYRCASSLGQGPVYEQYFGPGTRLTVT.

This clonotype was detected ten times or more. The rearrangement joins TRBV20-1 to TRBJ2-1; 8 bases line up with TRBD2. V dropped 4 bases and J dropped 0; count of bases not matched to a gene: 2. This CDR3 has 14 amino acids. CDR1 and CDR2 from the germline V gene are DFQATT and SNEGSKA (reference sequence). In DNA, the CDR3 is TGCAGTGCTATAGCGGGGAGCTCCTACAATGAGCAGTTCTTC. Amino acids: CSAIAGSSYNEQFF.

This sequence joins TRBV6-5 and TRBJ2-2, with TRBD1 matching over 11 bases. CDR1 MNHEY and CDR2 SVGAGI come from the germline V gene. Unmatched junction bases numbered 5, after V lost 6 bases and J lost 14 bases. The CDR3 runs to 12 residues. The CDR3 DNA reads TGTGCCAGCAGATTGGGGACAGGGGGTCTGTTTTTT. Its translation: CASRLGTGGLFF.

This rearrangement joins TRBV4-3 to TRBJ2-7; no definite D call. The CDR3 has 13 residues. CDR1 LGHNA and CDR2 YSLEER come from the germline V gene. Trimming removed 0 bases from V and 4 bases from J, with 7 bases in between. CDR3 nucleotides: TGCGCCAGCAGCCAAGATCGGATGTACGAGCAGTACTTC. Its translation is CASSQDRMYEQYF.

This chain links TRBV2 with TRBJ1-1, with a tentative D call TRBD1 (5 bases). Deletions cut 10 bases from V and 1 base from J, with 13 bases between. The germline CDR1 and CDR2 sequences are SNHLY and FYNNEI. The CDR3 spans 13 residues. Here the CDR3 DNA reads TGTGCCAACCAACAGGCTAGGAACACTGAAGCTTTCTTT. The encoded protein is CANQQARNTEAFF.

The chain joins TRBV30 to TRBJ1-1; TRBD1 agrees at 7 bases. The V segment lost 1 base and the J segment 3 bases; nucleotides outside the gene matches: 23. Per germline, CDR1 GTSNPN and CDR2 SVGIG (reference sequence). The CDR3 contains 20 residues. The CDR3 sequence: CAWSEGEMTGWRKRYTEAFF. The CDR3 DNA sequence: TGTGCCTGGAGTGAGGGGGAAATGACAGGGTGGAGGAAACGGTACACTGAAGCTTTCTTT.

The rearrangement uses TRBV5-1 and TRBJ2-2; D unresolved. The CDR3 extends over 16 amino acids. The germline V gene has CDR1 SGHRS and CDR2 YFSETQ. Trimming took 0 bases from V and 0 from J, leaving 9 bases between them. For the CDR3, the DNA is TGCGCCAGCAGCTTGGACCGGCTGGCGAACACCGGGGAGCTGTTTTTT. Translated, it gives CASSLDRLANTGELFF.

This clonotype was detected ten times or more. One end of the junction fails to match germline, which may point to a read error. The chain couples TRBV20-1 to TRBJ2-1; D unresolved. The germline V gene encodes CDR1 DFQATT and CDR2 SNEGSKA (reference sequence). This CDR3 comprises 17 residues. The chain's CDR3 is CSARIYSAGLSYSEQFF. DNA of the CDR3: TGCAGTGCTAGGATCTACTCCGCCGGGTTGTCCTACAGTGAGCAGTTCTTC.

Ten or more counts support this clonotype. The CDR3 reads CSVHRGVYTEAFF. In DNA, the CDR3 is TGCAGCGTTCACAGGGGCGTTTACACTGAAGCTTTCTTT. V gene TRBV29-1 combines with J gene TRBJ1-1; 7 bases map to TRBD1. Germline lookup yields CDR1 SQVTM and CDR2 ANQGSEA. The CDR3 spans 13 residues. Trimming took 5 bases from V and 3 from J; bases not matched to a gene: 6.

This clonotype was picked up many times. The chain is built from TRBV14 and TRBJ2-3; 8 bases agree with TRBD1. There are 15 residues in the CDR3. With V trimmed by 4 bases and J by 0 bases, 3 bases remained unmatched. Germline-derived CDR1 and CDR2 are SGHDN and FVKESK. The CDR3 here is CASSPRTGSTDTQYF. The CDR3 DNA sequence: TGTGCCAGCAGCCCACGGACAGGGAGCACAGATACGCAGTATTTT. The full variable domain, completed using reference TRBV14 and TRBJ2-3, is EAGVTQFPSHSVIEKGQTVTLRCDPISGHDNLYWYRRVMGKEIKFLLHFVKESKQDESGMPNNRFLAERTGGTYSTLKVQPAELEDSGVYFCASSPRTGSTDTQYFGPGTRLTVL.

At least ten counts were recorded for this clonotype. This chain links TRBV5-6 with TRBJ1-1, with D possibly TRBD1 on 5 matching bases. CDR3 length: 17 residues. Trimming took off 0 bases at V and 5 bases at J, with 20 bases between the two ends. Germline values: CDR1 SGHDT, CDR2 YYEEEE. This chain's CDR3 is CASSLAKGVGIRTEAFF. DNA of the CDR3: TGTGCCAGCAGCTTGGCAAAAGGGGTAGGGATAAGGACTGAAGCTTTCTTT.

This clonotype was seen a handful of times. This CDR3 fails to terminate in the conserved phenylalanine or tryptophan, so it likely reflects a read error. The CDR3 DNA follows: TGTGCCAGCAGTTACGGGGCGGGGGCCTACAATGAGCAGTTCTTG. This gives the protein CASSYGAGAYNEQFL. The chain carries TRBV6-2 or TRBV6-3 and TRBJ2-1; TRBD2 matches at 7 bases. Looked up from germline, CDR1 is MNHEY and CDR2 is SVGEGT. V trimming: 2 bases; J trimming: 2 bases; junction bases outside the gene matches: 3. The CDR3 consists of 15 residues.

V usage is TRBV7-2 and J usage is TRBJ2-5, with D perhaps TRBD1 or TRBD2 (5 bases each). There are 13 residues in the CDR3. CDR1 and CDR2 from the germline V gene are SGHTA and FQGNSA. The germline V and J ends were trimmed by 7 bases and 3 bases, with 12 bases remaining between them. CDR3 sequence reads: CASTRGHKETQYF. As DNA, the CDR3 is TGTGCCAGCACCCGGGGCCATAAAGAGACCCAGTACTTC.